The present T cell receptor beta chain was sequenced within a study of regulatory T cells in long-lasting Graves disease. Study-level results: Graves' patients with persistent disease showed TCR diversity lower than patients newly diagnosed.

This clonotype appeared a few times. As yet, its antigen is unknown. Investigators prepared the TCR beta libraries by applying iRepertoire HTBI primers and Arm-PCR of CDR3 regions. From the multiplex PCR reads, TCRdb called clonotypes with MiXCR, one entry per CDR3 protein. The data contain around 500,000 distinct CDR3 sequences, 12% of them singletons. Regarding time point: newly diagnosed GD, antithyroid drugs for less than 3 months. After RNA was extracted from PBMCs, the TCR library was made from it. V dropped 2 bases and J dropped 3 bases, with 12 bases sitting between them. The CDR3 is 15 residues long. CDR1 is MNHEY, CDR2 SVGAGI, per germline. The same sample was also used in a study of T cells in Graves' hyperthyroidism and ophthalmopathy. This second study says: Blood also carried most thyroid clonotypes expanded above 0.001.

The material was peripheral blood mononuclear cells (PBMCs), obtained at new diagnosis, from a patient treated with antithyroid drugs. The chain uses TRBV6-5 and TRBJ2-3, with D perhaps assigned TRBD1 or TRBD2 (6 bases each). The sequence was collected from a woman in her twenties or thirties with Graves disease. DNA of the CDR3: TGTGCCAGCAGTTACGGGGGGCGTGGAACAGATACGCAGTATTTT. Protein: CASSYGGRGTDTQYF.